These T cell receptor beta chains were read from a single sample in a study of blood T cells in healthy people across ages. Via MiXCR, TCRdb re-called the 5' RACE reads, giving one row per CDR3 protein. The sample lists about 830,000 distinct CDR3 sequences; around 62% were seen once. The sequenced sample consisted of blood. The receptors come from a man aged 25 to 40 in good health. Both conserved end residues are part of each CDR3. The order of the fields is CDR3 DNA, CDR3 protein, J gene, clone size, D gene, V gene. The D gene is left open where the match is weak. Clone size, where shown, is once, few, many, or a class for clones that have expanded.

DNA: TGCACCAGCAGGAAGTCTCCCCGGGACAGGGAAGTGAACACTGAAGCTTTCTTT
CDR3: CTSRKSPRDREVNTEAFF
J: TRBJ1-1
size: NA
D: NA
V: TRBV1

DNA: TGCGCCAGCAGCCAACTCCTGGGTGCGGGTCCGACAGATACGCAGTATTTT
CDR3: CASSQLLGAGPTDTQYF
J: TRBJ2-3
size: NA
D: NA
V: TRBV4-1

DNA: TGTGCCAGCAGCTTTTTCGGCGGGGGGGCGTACAATGAGCAGTTCTTC
CDR3: CASSFFGGGAYNEQFF
J: TRBJ2-1
size: NA
D: TRBD2
V: TRBV7-2

DNA: TGTGCCAGCAGTCCCAGAGGAGGGGAGGGCCTAGCGGGTGAGCAGTTCTTC
CDR3: CASSPRGGEGLAGEQFF
J: TRBJ2-1
size: NA
D: TRBD2
V: TRBV12-3/TRBV12-4

DNA: TGTGCCAGCAGCTTAGCCGGGACTAGCGATGAGACCCAGTACTTC
CDR3: CASSLAGTSDETQYF
J: TRBJ2-5
size: NA
D: TRBD2
V: TRBV13

DNA: TGTGCCAGCAGCCAAGATGGAGCAGGGGAGCTGAAGACCCAGTACTTC
CDR3: CASSQDGAGELKTQYF
J: TRBJ2-5
size: few
D: NA
V: TRBV4-2

DNA: TGCGCCAGCAGCTCCAGGACTAGCGGGGGCTCAGATACGCAGTATTTT
CDR3: CASSSRTSGGSDTQYF
J: TRBJ2-3
size: NA
D: TRBD2
V: TRBV5-1

DNA: TGCGCCAGCAGCCAAGGTTTTAGCGGCCACGAGCAGTACTTC
CDR3: CASSQGFSGHEQYF
J: TRBJ2-7
size: NA
D: NA
V: TRBV4-1

DNA: TGTGCCAGCAGTAAGGGACTAGAGTTCCAAGAGACCCAGTACTTC
CDR3: CASSKGLEFQETQYF
J: TRBJ2-5
size: NA
D: TRBD2
V: TRBV3-1

DNA: TGTGCCAGCAGCCATGGGGGGCAGGGGATGGGAGAGACCCAGTACTTC
CDR3: CASSHGGQGMGETQYF
J: TRBJ2-5
size: NA
D: NA
V: TRBV9

DNA: TGTGCCAGCAGTTCGGGACTAGCACTTTCCAATGAGCAGTACTTC
CDR3: CASSSGLALSNEQYF
J: TRBJ2-5
size: NA
D: TRBD2
V: TRBV27

DNA: TGTGCCAGCAGCTCGACTAGCGGGGGGGTTAGAAGCACAGATACGCAGTATTTT
CDR3: CASSSTSGGVRSTDTQYF
J: TRBJ2-3
size: NA
D: TRBD2
V: TRBV7-3

DNA: TGTGCCAGCAGCTCAAGTTGGGTCAACGGGAATGAGCAGTTCTTC
CDR3: CASSSSWVNGNEQFF
J: TRBJ2-1
size: once
D: NA
V: TRBV13

DNA: TGCAGTGCTAACGAGGGGGGACAAAATCAGCCCCAGCATTTT
CDR3: CSANEGGQNQPQHF
J: TRBJ1-5
size: NA
D: NA
V: TRBV20-1

DNA: TGTGCCATCAGTGAGTCGAAGACAGGGGAGTCCTACGAGCAGTACTTC
CDR3: CAISESKTGESYEQYF
J: TRBJ2-7
size: few
D: TRBD1
V: TRBV10-3

DNA: TGTGCCAGCAGCTTAGCGCATGGGCAGGGGGCGGAGACGACGCAGTATTTT
CDR3: CASSLAHGQGAETTQYF
J: TRBJ2-3
size: NA
D: TRBD1
V: TRBV7-2

DNA: TGTGCCAGCAGCTTCCCAAAGGGTCAAGCGGGGGGCCAACTATACAATGAGCAGTTCTTC
CDR3: CASSFPKGQAGGQLYNEQFF
J: TRBJ2-1
size: few
D: TRBD2
V: TRBV7-9

DNA: TGTGCCAGCAGTTTCGATAGGACAGATACGCAGTATTTT
CDR3: CASSFDRTDTQYF
J: TRBJ2-3
size: few
D: NA
V: TRBV27

DNA: TGTGCCAGCAGCCAAGCCTGGGACAGGGTAGATCCTGGGGCCAACGTCCTGACTTTC
CDR3: CASSQAWDRVDPGANVLTF
J: TRBJ2-6
size: NA
D: TRBD1
V: TRBV3-1

DNA: TGTGCCAGCAGCTTAGTAGGGTTAGCGGGGGGGGCCCTCAGCAATGAGCAGTTCTTC
CDR3: CASSLVGLAGGALSNEQFF
J: TRBJ2-1
size: few
D: TRBD2
V: TRBV7-2

DNA: TGTGCCAGCAGTCCGCGACTCGACGGAGAAAATTCACCCCTCCACTTT
CDR3: CASSPRLDGENSPLHF
J: TRBJ1-6
size: NA
D: NA
V: TRBV4-2

DNA: TGTGCCAGCAGCTCCCATAGCGGGGGGGCGTACGAGCAGTACTTC
CDR3: CASSSHSGGAYEQYF
J: TRBJ2-7
size: NA
D: TRBD2
V: TRBV7-3

DNA: TGCAGCGTCGGACTTGGGGGGGGACTCACAGATACGCAGTATTTT
CDR3: CSVGLGGGLTDTQYF
J: TRBJ2-3
size: NA
D: TRBD2
V: TRBV29-1

DNA: TGTGCCAGCAGCCCACAGGGGAGCGGCTATGGCTACACCTTC
CDR3: CASSPQGSGYGYTF
J: TRBJ1-2
size: few
D: TRBD1
V: TRBV7-2

DNA: TGCAGCGTTGTGGACAGGGAGTCAATCAATGAGCAGTTCTTC
CDR3: CSVVDRESINEQFF
J: TRBJ2-1
size: NA
D: TRBD1
V: TRBV29-1

DNA: TGTGCCAGCAGCTCAGCTACAGGGGCGGGAGAGACCCAGTACTTC
CDR3: CASSSATGAGETQYF
J: TRBJ2-5
size: NA
D: TRBD1
V: TRBV5-6

DNA: TGCGCCAGCAGCCTCTCAGCCGGGGAGCTGTTTTTT
CDR3: CASSLSAGELFF
J: TRBJ2-2
size: NA
D: NA
V: TRBV4-3

DNA: TGTGCCAGCAGCTCCTCTTCGGGACTAGCTAGAGATACGCAGTATTTT
CDR3: CASSSSSGLARDTQYF
J: TRBJ2-3
size: few
D: TRBD2
V: TRBV7-8

DNA: TGCGCCAGCAGCACCCGACAGGGCGGGAGTCAGCCCCAGCATTTT
CDR3: CASSTRQGGSQPQHF
J: TRBJ1-5
size: NA
D: TRBD1
V: TRBV4-3

DNA: TGTGCCAGCAGCGTAGCTGCGACGGTCTCCTATGGCTACACCTTC
CDR3: CASSVAATVSYGYTF
J: TRBJ1-2
size: NA
D: NA
V: TRBV9

DNA: TGTGCCAGCAGCTTACAAGGACTAGTGACAGATACGCAGTATTTT
CDR3: CASSLQGLVTDTQYF
J: TRBJ2-3
size: NA
D: TRBD2
V: TRBV7-2

DNA: TGTGCCAGCAGTTCGGTTCGACTCAACAATGGGCAGTTCTTC
CDR3: CASSSVRLNNGQFF
J: TRBJ2-1
size: NA
D: NA
V: TRBV12-3/TRBV12-4

DNA: TGTGCCAGCAGGGCTAGCGGGGGGGCAGCCAATGAGCAGTTCTTC
CDR3: CASRASGGAANEQFF
J: TRBJ2-1
size: NA
D: TRBD2
V: TRBV12-3/TRBV12-4

DNA: TGTGCCAGCAGTTACTCAAGACAGGGGGCGGATGAAGCTTTCTTT
CDR3: CASSYSRQGADEAFF
J: TRBJ1-1
size: NA
D: TRBD1
V: TRBV6-5

DNA: TGTGCCAACAGCTTAGGGTCCCTCCAAGAGACCCAGTACTTC
CDR3: CANSLGSLQETQYF
J: TRBJ2-5
size: NA
D: NA
V: TRBV7-2

DNA: TGCAGTGCCGGAGGGGCGAGAAATCAGCCCCAGCATTTT
CDR3: CSAGGARNQPQHF
J: TRBJ1-5
size: NA
D: NA
V: TRBV20-1

DNA: TGTGCCAGCAGCCCCAGGGACAGCCCGAACACCGGGGAGCTGTTTTTT
CDR3: CASSPRDSPNTGELFF
J: TRBJ2-2
size: NA
D: TRBD1
V: TRBV9

DNA: TGTGCCAGCAGCCCCCACCTTAACAATGAGCAGTTCTTC
CDR3: CASSPHLNNEQFF
J: TRBJ2-1
size: NA
D: NA
V: TRBV14

DNA: TGTGCCAGCAGCCTGACTAGCGGGGCCGCAGCGGGCACAGATACGCAGTATTTT
CDR3: CASSLTSGAAAGTDTQYF
J: TRBJ2-3
size: NA
D: TRBD2
V: TRBV7-3

DNA: TGTGCCGGCACCTTAACCGGGACTAGGGAGACCCAGTACTTC
CDR3: CAGTLTGTRETQYF
J: TRBJ2-5
size: NA
D: TRBD2
V: TRBV3-1

DNA: TGCGCCAGCAGCCGGCGGCGGGGGGCGGACACTGAAGCTTTCTTT
CDR3: CASSRRRGADTEAFF
J: TRBJ1-1
size: once
D: NA
V: TRBV4-3

DNA: TGTGCCAGCAGCCAAGATATAGGCTCCTACGAGCAGTACTTC
CDR3: CASSQDIGSYEQYF
J: TRBJ2-7
size: NA
D: NA
V: TRBV3-1

DNA: TGCAGCGTCGCGGACAGGGACGGCAATCAGCCCCAGCATTTT
CDR3: CSVADRDGNQPQHF
J: TRBJ1-5
size: NA
D: TRBD1
V: TRBV29-1

DNA: TGCAGTGCTAGGGGGGACAGGGCGACCTACGAGCAGTACTTC
CDR3: CSARGDRATYEQYF
J: TRBJ2-7
size: once
D: TRBD1
V: TRBV20-1

DNA: TGTGCCAGCAGCCCCGTAGCGGGGTTTTCAGAAGAGCAGTACTTC
CDR3: CASSPVAGFSEEQYF
J: TRBJ2-5
size: few
D: TRBD2
V: TRBV4-2

DNA: TGTGCCAGCAGCTCCGCCGGGGCATCCTACAATGAGCAGTTCTTC
CDR3: CASSSAGASYNEQFF
J: TRBJ2-1
size: few
D: NA
V: TRBV7-3

DNA: TGCGCCAGCAGCCAAGAGGGCACCTATGGCTACACCTTC
CDR3: CASSQEGTYGYTF
J: TRBJ1-2
size: NA
D: NA
V: TRBV4-3